The clone carrying this T cell receptor beta chain was detected once. The data were obtained in a study of blood T cell repertoires in COVID-19. Study at large: Collection of acute and convalescent COVID-19 samples took place in the United States, Italy and Spain. PBMCs, B-cell-depleted T cells, or T cells were the source of the cDNA or gDNA that made up the material.

Seattle patient enrollment occurred during active infection, with longitudinal follow-up thereafter. Trimming shortened V by 1 base and J by 4 bases, and 5 bases separated the two germline ends. This CDR3 contains 13 residues. Per germline, CDR1 SGHTA and CDR2 FQGNSA. Authors' methods: Scientists estimated how many nucleated cells there were by amplifying reference gene primers. TCRdb keeps only in-frame clones here, not all; method: immunoSEQ multiplex PCR. V, J and clone size derive from that table, while D and trimming were established from the DNA sequence. Seen here are about 300,000 clones, nearly 90% observed once, and the top ten hold 1.5% to 2%.

Specimen: peripheral blood. The receptor comes from a woman in her twenties or thirties with COVID-19, enrolled during active disease. V gene TRBV7-2 combines with J gene TRBJ2-1; the D is unclear. For the CDR3, the DNA is TGTGCCAGCAGCTTAGTACGGTACAATGAGCAGTTCTTC. Translated: CASSLVRYNEQFF.